One T cell receptor (beta chain) is described in this entry. With 2 bases removed from V and 0 bases from J, the gap between germline ends came to 13 bases. This CDR3 contains 16 residues. Germline loops: CDR1 SGHAT, CDR2 FQNNGV. The data originate from a study of blood T cell repertoires in COVID-19. Study-wide background: The study drew acute and convalescent COVID-19 samples from the United States, Italy and Spain.

Profiled with immunoSEQ multiplex PCR; TCRdb holds only in-frame clones, not every one. The data hold roughly 290,000 clones, with 70% to 90% observed a single time. V gene TRBV11-2 combines with J gene TRBJ1-1; perhaps TRBD1 as D (6 bases). The receptor was derived from a man aged 25 to 45 who had recovered from COVID-19. Sequenced: PBMCs or T cells enriched from blood (not recorded which). CDR3 sequence: CASSLSQGKMNTEAFF. For the CDR3, the DNA is TGTGCCAGCAGCTTATCTCAGGGGAAAATGAACACTGAAGCTTTCTTT.